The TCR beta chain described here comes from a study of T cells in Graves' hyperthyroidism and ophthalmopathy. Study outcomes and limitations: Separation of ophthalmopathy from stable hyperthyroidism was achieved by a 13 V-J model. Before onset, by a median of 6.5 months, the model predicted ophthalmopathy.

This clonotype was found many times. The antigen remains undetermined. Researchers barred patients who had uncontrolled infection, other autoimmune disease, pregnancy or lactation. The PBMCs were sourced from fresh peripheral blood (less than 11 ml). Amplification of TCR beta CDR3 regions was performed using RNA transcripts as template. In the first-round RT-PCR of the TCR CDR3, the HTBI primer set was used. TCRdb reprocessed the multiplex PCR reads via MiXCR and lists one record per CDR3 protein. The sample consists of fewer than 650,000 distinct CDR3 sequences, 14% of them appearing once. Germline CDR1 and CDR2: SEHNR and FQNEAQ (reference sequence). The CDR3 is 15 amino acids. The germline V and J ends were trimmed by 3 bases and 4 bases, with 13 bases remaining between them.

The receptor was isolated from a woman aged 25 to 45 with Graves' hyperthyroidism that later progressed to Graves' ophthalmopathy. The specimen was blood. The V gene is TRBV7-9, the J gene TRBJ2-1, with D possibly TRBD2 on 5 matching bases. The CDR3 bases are TGTGCCAGCAGCTTTGGAGGACCGGGATACAATGAGCAGTTCTTC. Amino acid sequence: CASSFGGPGYNEQFF.